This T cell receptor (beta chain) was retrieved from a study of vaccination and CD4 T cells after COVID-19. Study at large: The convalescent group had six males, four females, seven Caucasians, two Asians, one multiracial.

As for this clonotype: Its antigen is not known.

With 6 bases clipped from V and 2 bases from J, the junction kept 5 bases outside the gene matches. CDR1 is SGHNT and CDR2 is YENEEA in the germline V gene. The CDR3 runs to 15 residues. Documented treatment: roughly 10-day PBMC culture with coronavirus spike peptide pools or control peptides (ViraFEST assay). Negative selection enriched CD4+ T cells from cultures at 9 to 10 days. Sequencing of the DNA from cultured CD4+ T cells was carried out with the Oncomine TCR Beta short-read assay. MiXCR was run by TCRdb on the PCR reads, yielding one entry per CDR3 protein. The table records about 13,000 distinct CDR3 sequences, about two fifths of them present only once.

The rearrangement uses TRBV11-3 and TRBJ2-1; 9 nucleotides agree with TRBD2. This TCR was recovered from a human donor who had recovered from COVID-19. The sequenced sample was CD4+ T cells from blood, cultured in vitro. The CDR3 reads CASSLSGSTYNEQFF. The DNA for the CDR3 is TGTGCCAGCAGTCTTAGCGGGAGTACCTACAATGAGCAGTTCTTC.